Shown below are 2 T cell receptor beta chains from a single sample sequenced in a study of T cells in Graves' hyperthyroidism and ophthalmopathy. RNA transcripts were the template for amplifying TCR beta CDR3 regions. A first-round RT-PCR of the TCR CDR3 used the HTBI primer set. TCRdb used MiXCR to reprocess the multiplex PCR reads, holding one entry per CDR3 protein. This sample yields approximately 690,000 distinct CDR3 sequences, of which more than 20% are seen a single time; approximately 30% belongs to the top ten. Sequencing input: blood. The receptors stem from a man aged 25-45 years with Graves' ophthalmopathy.

The V call is TRBV5-4, the J call TRBJ2-4, with 13 nucleotides matching TRBD2. J was trimmed by 1 base and V by 4 bases; bases with no gene match: 11. The CDR3 runs to 19 residues. Germline CDR1 SGHNT, CDR2 YYREEE (reference sequence). The CDR3 DNA sequence: TGTGCCAGCAGCCCTGGACTAGCGGGAGAATGGGGGGCCAAAAACATTCAGTACTTC. Protein sequence: CASSPGLAGEWGAKNIQYF.

The chain uses TRBV20-1 and TRBJ2-7; TRBD1 is a possible D gene (6 bases). CDR3 size: 14 residues. Germline V CDR1 and CDR2: DFQATT, SNEGSKA (reference sequence). Trimming took off 3 bases at V and 2 bases at J, with 14 bases between the two ends. Here the CDR3 reads CSARATGGPYEQYF. CDR3 nucleotides: TGCAGTGCTAGGGCGACAGGCGGCCCCTACGAGCAGTACTTC.